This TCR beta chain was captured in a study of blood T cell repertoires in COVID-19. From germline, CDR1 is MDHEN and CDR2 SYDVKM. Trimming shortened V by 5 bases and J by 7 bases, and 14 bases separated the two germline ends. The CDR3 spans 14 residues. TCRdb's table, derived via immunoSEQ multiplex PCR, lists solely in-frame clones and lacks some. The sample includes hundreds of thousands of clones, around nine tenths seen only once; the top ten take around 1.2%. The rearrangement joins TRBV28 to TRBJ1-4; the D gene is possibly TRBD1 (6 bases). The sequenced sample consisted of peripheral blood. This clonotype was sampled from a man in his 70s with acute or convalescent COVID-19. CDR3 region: CASSPSGVSEKLFF. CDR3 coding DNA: TGTGCCAGCAGTCCTTCAGGGGTTAGTGAAAAACTGTTTTTT.